This is a list of T cell receptor beta chains from one sample in a study of cytomegalovirus exposure and HLA in healthy donors. Profiling relied on immunoSEQ multiplex PCR, and the TCRdb table lists in-frame clones only, not all of them. The sample holds some 180,000 clones, less than 90% seen once. The source material was PBMCs. The receptors stem from a girl aged 5-17 years in good health and CMV-seropositive. Each CDR3 is given with its conserved first and last residue. A D gene is named only where the DNA matches it firmly. Not all rows give a size; the values are once, few, many and, for expanded clones, a class.

D: TRBD1; J: TRBJ2-7; V: TRBV7-9; size: -; CDR3: CASSEARTGSSYEQYF; DNA: TGTGCCAGCAGCGAAGCCAGGACAGGGAGCTCCTACGAGCAGTACTTC
D: TRBD1; J: TRBJ1-2; V: TRBV29-1; size: -; CDR3: CSVGGQGNGYTF; DNA: TGCAGCGTTGGGGGACAGGGTAATGGCTACACCTTC
D: -; J: TRBJ2-7; V: TRBV5-1; size: -; CDR3: CASSLANYPTSYEQYF; DNA: TGCGCCAGCAGCCTTGCCAACTATCCGACTTCCTACGAGCAGTACTTC
D: -; J: TRBJ1-2; V: TRBV9; size: -; CDR3: CASSADLNYGYTF; DNA: TGTGCCAGCAGCGCGGACTTAAACTATGGCTACACCTTC
D: -; J: TRBJ2-3; V: TRBV30; size: -; CDR3: CAWSPHSDTQYF; DNA: TGTGCCTGGAGTCCGCACTCAGATACGCAGTATTTT
D: -; J: TRBJ1-1; V: TRBV4-1; size: once; CDR3: CASSQDSTGMGTEAFF; DNA: TGCGCCAGCAGCCAAGATTCTACAGGGATGGGCACTGAAGCTTTCTTT
D: TRBD2; J: TRBJ2-7; V: TRBV15; size: -; CDR3: CATSRGLAGSYEQYF; DNA: TGTGCCACCAGCAGAGGACTAGCGGGGTCCTACGAGCAGTACTTC
D: -; J: TRBJ1-1; V: TRBV5-1; size: -; CDR3: CASTSGTEAFF; DNA: -
D: TRBD1; J: TRBJ2-7; V: TRBV6-1; size: -; CDR3: CASSVRDRVLLEQYF; DNA: TGTGCCAGCAGCGTTCGGGACAGGGTTCTACTCGAGCAGTACTTC
D: TRBD2; J: TRBJ2-5; V: TRBV10-2; size: -; CDR3: CASSTSGRAAETQYF; DNA: TGCGCCAGCAGTACTAGCGGGAGGGCCGCGGAGACCCAGTACTTC
D: -; J: TRBJ2-3; V: TRBV7-6; size: -; CDR3: CASSLGAPPDTQYF; DNA: TGTGCCAGCAGCTTAGGGGCCCCTCCAGATACGCAGTATTTT
D: TRBD1; J: TRBJ1-3; V: TRBV27; size: -; CDR3: CASRRGTGGTGNTIYF; DNA: TGTGCCAGCAGAAGAGGGACAGGGGGCACTGGAAACACCATATATTTT
D: TRBD2; J: TRBJ2-7; V: TRBV7-8; size: -; CDR3: CASIGLAGVHYEQYF; DNA: TGTGCCTCTATAGGGCTAGCGGGAGTCCACTACGAGCAGTACTTC
D: TRBD1; J: TRBJ2-5; V: TRBV5-1; size: -; CDR3: CASSPPDRQETQYF; DNA: TGCGCCAGCAGCCCCCCGGACAGGCAAGAGACCCAGTACTTC
D: -; J: TRBJ2-2; V: TRBV5-1; size: -; CDR3: CASSPGVGRPYTGELFF; DNA: TGCGCCAGCAGCCCTGGGGTAGGGAGGCCCTACACCGGGGAGCTGTTTTTT
D: -; J: TRBJ1-2; V: TRBV29-1; size: few; CDR3: CSVEPSGVYGYTF; DNA: TGCAGCGTTGAACCCAGCGGGGTCTATGGCTACACCTTC
D: TRBD1; J: TRBJ1-2; V: TRBV29-1; size: -; CDR3: CSVEPPPTGENYGYTF; DNA: TGCAGCGTTGAGCCTCCCCCTACAGGGGAGAACTATGGCTACACCTTC
D: TRBD1; J: TRBJ2-2; V: TRBV5-4; size: -; CDR3: CASSPGQGGTLGGELFF; DNA: TGTGCCAGCAGCCCGGGACAGGGGGGCACGTTGGGCGGGGAGCTGTTTTTT
D: -; J: TRBJ1-2; V: TRBV14; size: -; CDR3: CASSHGYGYTF; DNA: TGTGCCAGCAGCCACGGCTATGGCTACACCTTC
D: TRBD2; J: TRBJ2-2; V: TRBV7-8; size: -; CDR3: CASSLVPGLAGGTGELFF; DNA: TGTGCCAGCAGCTTAGTCCCGGGACTAGCGGGAGGGACCGGGGAGCTGTTTTTT